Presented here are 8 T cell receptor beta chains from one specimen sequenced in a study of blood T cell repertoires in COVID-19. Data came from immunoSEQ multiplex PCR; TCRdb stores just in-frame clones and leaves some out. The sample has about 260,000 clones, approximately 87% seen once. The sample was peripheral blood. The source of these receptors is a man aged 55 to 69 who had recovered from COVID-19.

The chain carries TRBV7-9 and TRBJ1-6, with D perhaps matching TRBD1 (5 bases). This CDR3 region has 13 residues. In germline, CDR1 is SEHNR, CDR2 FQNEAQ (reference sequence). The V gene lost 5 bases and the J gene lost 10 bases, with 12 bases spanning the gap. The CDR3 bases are TGTGCCAGCAGCCCCGGACAAAAATCACCCCTCCACTTT. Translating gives CASSPGQKSPLHF.

The CDR3 sequence: CASGLSGGLTDTQYF. The CDR3 coding sequence is TGTGCCAGCGGGCTAAGCGGGGGTCTTACAGATACGCAGTATTTT. The chain couples TRBV6-5 to TRBJ2-3, with 8 nucleotides matching TRBD2. CDR1 is MNHEY and CDR2 is SVGAGI in the germline V gene. The V and J ends lost 8 bases and 3 bases, in that order; junction bases with no gene match: 10. The CDR3 totals 15 residues.

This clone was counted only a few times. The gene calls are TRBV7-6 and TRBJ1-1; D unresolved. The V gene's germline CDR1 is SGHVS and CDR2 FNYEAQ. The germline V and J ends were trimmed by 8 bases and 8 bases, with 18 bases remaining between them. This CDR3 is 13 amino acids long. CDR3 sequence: CASALARGAEAFF. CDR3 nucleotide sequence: TGTGCCAGCGCCCTAGCGCGGGGAGCCGAAGCTTTCTTT.

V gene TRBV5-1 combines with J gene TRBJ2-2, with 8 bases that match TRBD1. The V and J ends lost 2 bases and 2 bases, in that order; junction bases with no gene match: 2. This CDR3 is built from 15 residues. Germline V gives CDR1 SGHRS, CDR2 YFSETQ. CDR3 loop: CASSFQGANTGELFF. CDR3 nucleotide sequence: TGCGCCAGCAGCTTCCAGGGGGCTAACACCGGGGAGCTGTTTTTT. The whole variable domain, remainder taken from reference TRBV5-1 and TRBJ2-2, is KAGVTQTPRYLIKTRGQQVTLSCSPISGHRSVSWYQQTPGQGLQFLFEYFSETQRNKGNFPGRFSGRQFSNSRSEMNVSTLELGDSALYLCASSFQGANTGELFFGEGSRLTVL.

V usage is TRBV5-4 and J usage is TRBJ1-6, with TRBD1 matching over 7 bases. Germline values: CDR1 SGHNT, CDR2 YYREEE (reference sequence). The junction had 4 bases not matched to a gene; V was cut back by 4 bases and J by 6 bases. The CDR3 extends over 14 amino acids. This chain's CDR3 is CASSRRDSNSPLHF. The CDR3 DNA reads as TGTGCCAGCAGCCGCCGGGACAGTAATTCACCCCTCCACTTT.

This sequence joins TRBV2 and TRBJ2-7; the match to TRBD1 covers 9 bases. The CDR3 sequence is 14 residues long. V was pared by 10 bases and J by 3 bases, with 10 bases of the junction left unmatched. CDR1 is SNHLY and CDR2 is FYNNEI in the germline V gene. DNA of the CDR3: TGTGCCATCCTCCGGGACAGGGACTACTACGAGCAGTACTTC. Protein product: CAILRDRDYYEQYF.

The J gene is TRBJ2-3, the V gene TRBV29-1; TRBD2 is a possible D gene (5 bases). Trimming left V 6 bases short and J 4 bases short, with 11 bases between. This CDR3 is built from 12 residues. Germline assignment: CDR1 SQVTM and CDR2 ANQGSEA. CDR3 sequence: CSVAGGSDTQYF. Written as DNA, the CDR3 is TGCAGCGTAGCCGGAGGTTCAGATACGCAGTATTTT.

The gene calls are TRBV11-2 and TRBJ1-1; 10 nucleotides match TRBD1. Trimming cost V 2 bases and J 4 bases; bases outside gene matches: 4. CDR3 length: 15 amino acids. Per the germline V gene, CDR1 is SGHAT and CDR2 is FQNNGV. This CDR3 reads CASSLTWTGGTEAFF. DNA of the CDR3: TGTGCCAGCAGCTTAACTTGGACAGGGGGCACTGAAGCTTTCTTT.